Sequencing of this T cell receptor (beta chain) was carried out in a study of identifying expanded T cells in peripheral blood. TCRdb keeps only in-frame clones here, not all; method: immunoSEQ multiplex PCR. In the table there are roughly 100,000 clones, approximately 89% of which are singletons. The CDR3 has 14 residues. V lost 3 bases and J lost 3; bases outside the gene matches: 3. Germline CDR1 and CDR2: MNHEY and SVGAGI. This sequence was found in a person aged 18 to 70 in good health. V is TRBV6-5 and J is TRBJ2-7, with TRBD2 matching over 9 bases. The sequenced material came from blood. CDR3 amino acids: CASSYGTSSYEQYF. CDR3 sequence (DNA): TGTGCCAGCAGTTATGGGACTAGCAGCTACGAGCAGTACTTC.